A single sample gave rise to the 2 T cell receptor beta chains below, sequenced in a study of blood T cell repertoires in COVID-19. Using immunoSEQ multiplex PCR, the repertoire was profiled, and TCRdb retains in-frame clones only, with some absent. Of about 200,000 clones in the sample, around 90% were seen once. The sample taken for sequencing was peripheral blood. These TCRs come from a man between 60 and 75 years old with acute or convalescent COVID-19.

This rearrangement joins TRBV10-1 to TRBJ2-6, with TRBD1 identical over 8 bases. The trim removed 6 bases at V and 0 bases at J, leaving 7 bases unmatched. Germline V gene lookup returns CDR1 WNHNN and CDR2 SYGVQD (reference sequence). CDR3 size: 17 residues. This CDR3 is CASSPGTGNSGANVLTF. As DNA, the CDR3 is TGCGCCAGCAGCCCCGGGACAGGCAACTCTGGGGCCAACGTCCTGACTTTC.

The chain couples TRBV6-5 to TRBJ2-2, with D unresolved. Germline CDR1 MNHEY, CDR2 SVGAGI. Trimming removed 0 bases at V and 2 bases at J, with 7 bases between. CDR3 length: 15 amino acids. The CDR3 is CASSYSGTNTGELFF. The CDR3 bases are TGTGCCAGCAGTTACTCTGGCACCAACACCGGGGAGCTGTTTTTT.